The next 20 T cell receptor beta chains were all read from a single sample in a study of beta chain features in type 1 diabetes listed by TCRdb under 2018. What the work shows at the level of the full study, not this receptor alone: Type 1 diabetes patients showed a moderate but significant shortening of TCRB CDR3 length in all four CD4+ subsets.

Library prep was done by the immunoSEQ multiplex PCR assay. The entire amount of isolated RNA was reverse transcribed using the High Capacity cDNA Reverse Transcription Kit, so the sequenced TCRB transcripts were expressed ones. What TCRdb holds here is the immuneACCESS table cut down to in-frame rearrangements. Part of the clones is not present; checked against another copy, under half of the missing clones reflect an unresolved V gene, and the others are unexplained. The sample includes hundreds of thousands of clones, with more than 12% observed a single time. Of the sample, 0.03% to 0.045% is held by the ten largest clones. Their antigen targets remain unknown. What was sequenced was naive CD4+ T cells from blood. Per the publication, the cell subset or site label means: true naive CD4+ T cells. These receptors were obtained from a man aged 18 to 30 with type 1 diabetes.

The table lists this clone with a few counts. This chain joins TRBV29-1 and TRBJ2-7, with a weak D call TRBD1 (5 bases). The V gene's germline CDR1 is SQVTM and CDR2 ANQGSEA. V lost 6 bases to trimming and J lost 3 bases, with 15 bases between them. The CDR3 consists of 13 residues. DNA of the CDR3: TGCAGCGTGAGCCGCGCAGGGTTCTACGAGCAGTACTTC. Translating gives CSVSRAGFYEQYF.

This clone was observed a handful of times. The chain employs TRBV28 and TRBJ2-7; D gene ambiguous. The V gene lost 5 bases and the J gene lost 3 bases, with 11 bases spanning the gap. Germline assignment: CDR1 MDHEN and CDR2 SYDVKM. CDR3 length equals 13 residues. In nucleotides, the CDR3 is TGTGCCAGCAGTGAGGACCCATACTACGAGCAGTACTTC. Encoded protein: CASSEDPYYEQYF.

With regard to this clone: The sample holds other DNA sequences that translate to the same CDR3. The V call is TRBV30, the J call TRBJ1-4, with a weak D call TRBD1 (6 bases). Trimming pared 1 base from V and 3 bases from J, leaving 6 bases between. Germline V gene data show CDR1 as GTSNPN and CDR2 as SVGIG (reference sequence). This CDR3 comprises 13 residues. CDR3 DNA sequence: TGTGCCTGGAGTGCAGGGGCTAATGAAAAACTGTTTTTT. Protein product: CAWSAGANEKLFF.

This chain connects TRBV7-6 to TRBJ2-5, with unresolved D. The V gene lost 5 bases and the J gene lost 1 base, with 14 bases spanning the gap. Germline CDR1 reads SGHVS; CDR2 reads FNYEAQ. The CDR3 loop spans 15 amino acids. CDR3 nucleotides: TGTGCCAGCAGCCCCCAGGTCAGACTCCAAGAGACCCAGTACTTC. Encoded protein: CASSPQVRLQETQYF.

The chain joins TRBV19 to TRBJ2-1, with D possibly being TRBD1 or TRBD2 (5 bases each). The germline V gene encodes CDR1 LNHDA and CDR2 SQIVND (reference sequence). This CDR3 is built from 13 residues. V lost 4 bases and J lost 5, with 9 bases in between. CDR3 sequence: CASSKGSNNEQFF. CDR3 bases: TGTGCCAGTAGTAAGGGGAGCAACAATGAGCAGTTCTTC.

V and J are TRBV5-1 and TRBJ2-7; D gene unclear. V was clipped by 0 bases and J by 2 bases, with 12 bases between them. The CDR3 consists of 15 residues. The germline gives CDR1 SGHRS, CDR2 YFSETQ. CDR3 residues: CASSLGPSRAYEQYF. CDR3 in DNA: TGCGCCAGCAGCTTGGGTCCTAGTCGAGCCTACGAGCAGTACTTC.

This rearrangement joins TRBV4-1 to TRBJ1-4, with a tentative D call TRBD1 (5 bases). The CDR3 covers 14 residues. V was trimmed by 5 bases and J by 7 bases, leaving 14 bases between them. In germline, CDR1 is MGHRA, CDR2 YSYEKL. The CDR3 DNA is TGCGCCAGCAGCTCGAAGGGGCCAAGTGAAAAACTGTTTTTT. It translates to CASSSKGPSEKLFF.

The chain recombines TRBV28 with TRBJ1-6; possible D gene TRBD1, 6 bases. The length of the CDR3 is 14 residues. Trimming took off 6 bases at V and 7 bases at J, with 13 bases between the two ends. Looked up from germline, CDR1 is MDHEN and CDR2 is SYDVKM. The CDR3 DNA reads as TGTGCCAGCAGGACCGGACAGTCAAATTCACCCCTCCACTTT. Protein sequence: CASRTGQSNSPLHF.

V gene TRBV7-9 combines with J gene TRBJ1-3; 9 bases match TRBD1. J gave up 2 bases and V 5 bases, and 1 base lay outside the gene matches. This CDR3 region has 14 residues. Looked up from germline, CDR1 is SEHNR and CDR2 is FQNEAQ (reference sequence). CDR3 nucleotide sequence: TGTGCCAGCAGCCGACAGGGGGCTGGAAACACCATATATTTT. Its translation is CASSRQGAGNTIYF.

This clone appeared many times. The chain has TRBV10-3 and TRBJ2-1; maybe TRBD2 (6 bases). The V end lost 0 bases, the J end lost 6 bases, and 9 bases lay between the germline ends. Germline V gene lookup returns CDR1 ENHRY and CDR2 SYGVKD. The CDR3 is 14 amino acids. In DNA form, the CDR3 reads TGTGCCATCAGTGAGTCGGGACTCCGCAATGAGCAGTTCTTC. It codes for CAISESGLRNEQFF.

This chain joins TRBV30 and TRBJ1-2; D is unresolved. The CDR3 is 12 residues long. Per the germline V gene, CDR1 is GTSNPN and CDR2 is SVGIG (reference sequence). V lost 0 bases and J 6 bases, leaving 8 bases between the germline ends. The DNA for the CDR3 is TGTGCCTGGAGTGTTATACTCCATGGCTACACCTTC. Its protein is CAWSVILHGYTF.

This clone was detected a few times. The gene calls are TRBV28 and TRBJ2-7; D not resolved. V was cut by 3 bases and J by 3 bases, with 9 bases left in between. The CDR3 spans 13 residues. Germline CDR1 and CDR2: MDHEN and SYDVKM. CDR3 DNA sequence: TGTGCCAGCAGTTTGGTGGGGATCTACGAGCAGTACTTC. This sequence encodes CASSLVGIYEQYF.

CDR3 DNA: TGTGCCAGCAGTGCGGTATTTGGAGGAGAAGCTTTCTTT. The encoded protein is CASSAVFGGEAFF. The gene calls are TRBV6-4 and TRBJ1-1; D not certain. Germline loops: CDR1 MRHNA, CDR2 SNTAGT. Between the trimmed V and J ends, which lost 4 bases and 8 bases, there was a span of 14 bases. This CDR3 is built from 13 residues.

The rearrangement uses TRBV30 and TRBJ2-3; D is uncertain. The CDR3 length is 12 residues. The V gene lost 1 base and the J gene lost 4 bases, with 6 bases spanning the gap. The germline gives CDR1 GTSNPN, CDR2 SVGIG (reference sequence). CDR3 sequence: CAWSEPPDTQYF. CDR3 sequence (DNA): TGTGCCTGGAGTGAACCGCCAGATACGCAGTATTTT.

V and J are TRBV5-1 and TRBJ1-4; D possibly corresponds to TRBD1 (5 bases). This CDR3 is 15 amino acids long. Germline loops: CDR1 SGHRS, CDR2 YFSETQ. V was clipped by 4 bases and J by 3 bases, with 13 bases between them. The CDR3 bases are TGCGCCAGCAGCGTCCCGGAGACAGCTAATGAAAAACTGTTTTTT. Amino acids: CASSVPETANEKLFF.

This clone showed up just a few times. The genes are TRBV5-1 and TRBJ2-5, with TRBD1 matching 8 bases. V shed 4 bases and J 1 base; nucleotides not matched to a gene: 3. The CDR3 has 14 amino acids. Germline V gives CDR1 SGHRS, CDR2 YFSETQ. The CDR3 here is CASSRGQGQETQYF. CDR3 in DNA: TGCGCCAGCAGCCGCGGACAGGGCCAAGAGACCCAGTACTTC.

The chain uses TRBV2 and TRBJ2-1; 10 bases align to TRBD2. The CDR3 loop spans 15 amino acids. Per germline, CDR1 SNHLY and CDR2 FYNNEI. The V segment lost 4 bases and the J segment 6 bases; nucleotides outside the gene matches: 6. CDR3 region: CASSVGLAMVNEQFF. CDR3 coding DNA: TGTGCCAGCAGTGTGGGACTAGCGATGGTCAATGAGCAGTTCTTC.

This clone came up a few times. The J gene is TRBJ1-5, the V gene TRBV30; D gene ambiguous. The CDR3 loop spans 13 amino acids. Germline-derived CDR1 and CDR2 are GTSNPN and SVGIG (reference sequence). The V and J ends lost 1 base and 4 bases respectively, with 8 bases between them. This CDR3 is CAWSDRLNQPQHF. In nucleotides, the CDR3 is TGTGCCTGGAGTGACAGACTAAATCAGCCCCAGCATTTT.

The rearrangement uses TRBV29-1 and TRBJ1-1; 9 positions agree with TRBD1. The CDR3 sequence is 13 residues long. Germline CDR1 reads SQVTM; CDR2 reads ANQGSEA. J gave up 6 bases and V 7 bases, and 9 bases lay outside the gene matches. CDR3 in amino acids: CSAWRDRDAEAFF. CDR3 DNA sequence: TGCAGCGCTTGGAGGGACAGGGACGCTGAAGCTTTCTTT.

This clone was seen only a few times. This chain connects TRBV7-9 to TRBJ2-5, with D possibly being TRBD2 (5 bases). The CDR3 has 14 amino acids. V gave up 4 bases and J gave up 3 bases, with 12 bases separating them. Germline CDR1 is SEHNR and CDR2 is FQNEAQ (reference sequence). The CDR3 spells CASSSPVREETQYF. DNA of the CDR3: TGTGCCAGCAGCTCGCCCGTGCGGGAAGAGACCCAGTACTTC.